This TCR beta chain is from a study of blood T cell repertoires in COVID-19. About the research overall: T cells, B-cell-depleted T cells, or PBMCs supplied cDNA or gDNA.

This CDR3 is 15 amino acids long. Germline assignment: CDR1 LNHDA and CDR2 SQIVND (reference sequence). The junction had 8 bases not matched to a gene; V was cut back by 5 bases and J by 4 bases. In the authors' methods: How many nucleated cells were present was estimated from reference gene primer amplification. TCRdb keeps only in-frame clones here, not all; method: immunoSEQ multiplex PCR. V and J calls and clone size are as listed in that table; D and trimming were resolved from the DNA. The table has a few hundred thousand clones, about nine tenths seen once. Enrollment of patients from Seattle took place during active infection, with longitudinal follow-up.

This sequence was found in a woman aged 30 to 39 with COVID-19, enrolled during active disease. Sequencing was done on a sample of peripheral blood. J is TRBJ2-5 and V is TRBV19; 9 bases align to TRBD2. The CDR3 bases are TGTGCCAGTAGTTCCCCAGCGGGGGGAGGAGAGACCCAGTACTTC. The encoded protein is CASSSPAGGGETQYF.